This T cell receptor (beta chain) was captured by sequencing in a study of cytomegalovirus exposure and HLA in healthy donors. Concerning this clone: Its target is unknown.

The PCR contained 60 Vbeta and 13 Jbeta primers. TCRdb keeps only in-frame clones here, not all; method: immunoSEQ multiplex PCR. The data show about 180,000 clones, 82% seen once. Germline assignment: CDR1 SGDLS and CDR2 YYNGEE. The CDR3 runs to 14 residues. The V end lost 0 bases, the J end lost 7 bases, and 13 bases lay between the germline ends. Study-wide points: The authors later linked a missense DCLRE1C variant to TCR beta V- and J-gene trimming. A prior analysis recorded that most TCR beta V segments were productive about 87% or about 30% of the time.

This receptor was taken from a woman aged 45-59 years in good health and CMV-seronegative. The gene calls are TRBV9 and TRBJ2-5; the D gene is possibly TRBD1 (5 bases). The source material was PBMCs. The CDR3 sequence: CASSVEDTSRTQYF. The DNA of the CDR3 is TGTGCCAGCAGCGTAGAGGACACGTCGAGGACCCAGTACTTC.